A selection of T cell receptor beta chains follows, all from one sample in a study of cytomegalovirus exposure and HLA in healthy donors. Sequencing used immunoSEQ multiplex PCR; TCRdb keeps in-frame clones, though not all of them. Of approximately 90,000 clones in the sample, over 60% are singletons; the top ten hold about 3%. The sequenced sample was PBMCs. The receptors originated from a man between 35 and 55 years old in good health and CMV-seronegative. Each CDR3 is given with its conserved first and last residue.

cdr3_aa j_call v_call
CASSQAPNLAGQETQYF TRBJ2-5 TRBV4-1
CASSPTVNQPQHF TRBJ1-5 TRBV19
CASSQEAGNSGEQYF TRBJ2-7 TRBV4-3
CASSPGQVYEQYF TRBJ2-7 TRBV7-9
CASSPGLAGNYEQYF TRBJ2-7 TRBV18
CARGAPGSLAGDVTQYF TRBJ2-5 TRBV2
CASSQDYISNEKLFF TRBJ1-4 TRBV4-2
CASSRSRGTSVQETQYF TRBJ2-5 TRBV11-3
CASSAKGTGGADTQYF TRBJ2-3 TRBV6-1
CASSMGQRDTQYF TRBJ2-3 TRBV19
CASSQLQGDSYEQYF . TRBV4-2
CASSKDRGGNQPQHF TRBJ1-5 TRBV7-9
CASSRIRRDKGSYEQYF . TRBV28
CASSISWTGGNTIYF TRBJ1-3 TRBV19
CASSGGGLAAPDTEAFF TRBJ1-1 TRBV6-1
CASKRQGARAFF TRBJ1-1 TRBV6-5
CASSQLMRDSFTDTQYF TRBJ2-3 TRBV28
CASSVDGTGEETQYF TRBJ2-5 TRBV9
CASSVGDRSRAEAFF TRBJ1-1 TRBV9
CASSEGGGGYEQYF TRBJ2-7 TRBV6-1
CASSKQGLTDTQYF TRBJ2-3 TRBV7-8
CASSLSGTGNSYEQYF TRBJ2-7 TRBV7-9
CATTRGRNTGELFF TRBJ2-2 TRBV19
CASSQNNRFGAKNIQYF TRBJ2-4 TRBV4-2
CASSSTGTGFYEQYF TRBJ2-7 TRBV6-6
CASRPGGLDTEAFF TRBJ1-1 TRBV6-1
CASSRDFLGNQPQHF TRBJ1-5 TRBV18
CASSIRTDRGGYTF TRBJ1-2 TRBV5-1
CASSLRQGAREKLFF TRBJ1-4 TRBV7-9
CASSPRRESPPYF TRBJ2-7 TRBV18
CASSRTVNEKLFF TRBJ1-4 TRBV6-6
CASSLTREIAGTQYF TRBJ2-5 TRBV27
CASSPTGGWGQPQHF TRBJ1-5 TRBV7-9
CASSKGQGNTEAFF TRBJ1-1 TRBV19
CASSPLGYEQYF TRBJ2-7 TRBV14
CASSKDRGRVGPQHF TRBJ1-5 TRBV7-2
CASSQDPGQGGYTF TRBJ1-2 TRBV4-3
CASSSRELNNSPLHF TRBJ1-6 TRBV7-9
CATSRDGGSGSTYEQYF TRBJ2-7 TRBV15
CASSLSGGGTEAFF TRBJ1-1 TRBV27
CASSPGGQGAGELFF TRBJ2-2 TRBV6-5
CASSVLTGGDEQFF TRBJ2-1 TRBV9
CASSLAGTGPREQYF . TRBV5-1
CASSGGLLRYTDTQYF TRBJ2-3 TRBV5-6
CASSHTGGDQYF TRBJ2-5 TRBV19
CASKWGQAADTQYF TRBJ2-3 TRBV6-6
CASSLGGLYSNQPQHF TRBJ1-5 TRBV5-6
CASSSMTSGGGTDTQYF TRBJ2-3 TRBV5-4
CSVEDHSGVYQETQYF TRBJ2-5 TRBV29-1
CASSVTSGVGTDTQYF TRBJ2-3 TRBV7-2
CASSEYGDRGLGGYTF TRBJ1-2 TRBV25-1
CASSLAGTSGGETQYF TRBJ2-5 TRBV5-1
CASSPPGGSNQPQHF TRBJ1-5 TRBV7-2
CASSLDLLNTEAFF TRBJ1-1 TRBV7-6